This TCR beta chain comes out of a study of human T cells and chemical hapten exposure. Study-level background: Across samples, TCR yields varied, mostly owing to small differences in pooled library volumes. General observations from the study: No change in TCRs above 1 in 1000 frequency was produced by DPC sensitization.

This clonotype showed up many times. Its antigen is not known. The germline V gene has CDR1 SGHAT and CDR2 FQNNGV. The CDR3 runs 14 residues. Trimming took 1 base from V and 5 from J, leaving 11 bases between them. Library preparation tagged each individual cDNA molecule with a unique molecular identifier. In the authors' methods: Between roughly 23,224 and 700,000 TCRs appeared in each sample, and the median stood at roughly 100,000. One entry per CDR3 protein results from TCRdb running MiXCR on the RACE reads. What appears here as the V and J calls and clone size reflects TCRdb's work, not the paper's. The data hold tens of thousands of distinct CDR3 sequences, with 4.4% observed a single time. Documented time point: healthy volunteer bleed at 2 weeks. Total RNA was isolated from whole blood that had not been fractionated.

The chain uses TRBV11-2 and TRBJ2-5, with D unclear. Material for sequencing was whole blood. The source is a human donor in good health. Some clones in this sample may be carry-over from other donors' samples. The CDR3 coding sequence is TGTGCCAGCAGCTTAGCCCTCGCGTTTGAGACCCAGTACTTC. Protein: CASSLALAFETQYF.